One sample yielded the 29 T cell receptor beta chains listed below, sequenced in a study of shared clonotypes between healthy human individuals. Only in-frame clones appear in the TCRdb table, and some are missing; sequencing was by immunoSEQ multiplex PCR. The top ten clones hold about 0.13% of a sample with millions of clones, around 90% of them seen once. The sample comprised naive CD4+ T cells sorted from blood. Subset noted: CD45RA+ positively selected. The source of these receptors is a man between 18 and 35 years old in good health.

This rearrangement joins TRBV5-1 to TRBJ2-7; TRBD1 agrees at 11 bases. With V trimmed by 4 bases and J by 7 bases, 10 bases remained unmatched. This CDR3 has 15 residues. Germline values: CDR1 SGHRS, CDR2 YFSETQ. The CDR3 here is CASSTAGTGGGEQYF. The CDR3 coding sequence is TGCGCCAGCAGCACCGCCGGGACAGGGGGAGGTGAGCAGTACTTC. Full variable domain (rest looked up from reference TRBV5-1 and TRBJ2-7): KAGVTQTPRYLIKTRGQQVTLSCSPISGHRSVSWYQQTPGQGLQFLFEYFSETQRNKGNFPGRFSGRQFSNSRSEMNVSTLELGDSALYLCASSTAGTGGGEQYFGPGTRLTVT.

Details on this clone: Additional DNA sequences in this sample encode the identical CDR3. This chain connects TRBV29-1 to TRBJ2-5, with D unclear. The CDR3 is 10 residues long. Germline V gene lookup returns CDR1 SQVTM and CDR2 ANQGSEA. The V end was cut by 4 bases, the J end by 8 bases, with 8 bases between. The DNA for the CDR3 is TGCAGCGTTGCCCGCGAAACCCAGTACTTC. This codes for CSVARETQYF.

This clone appeared a single time. Other DNA sequences of this sample code for an identical CDR3. J is TRBJ2-7 and V is TRBV9; 10 nucleotides line up with TRBD1. With V trimmed by 4 bases and J by 7 bases, 8 bases remained unmatched. CDR3 length: 14 residues. Per the germline V gene, CDR1 is SGDLS and CDR2 is YYNGEE. CDR3 sequence: CASSPRQGAGEQYF. The CDR3 DNA follows: TGTGCCAGCAGCCCACGACAGGGGGCGGGTGAGCAGTACTTC.

The CDR3 DNA sequence: TGTGCCACCGGGACCCCCCCCGGGGAGCTGTTTTTT. It translates to CATGTPPGELFF. The V gene is TRBV10-3, the J gene TRBJ2-2; D tentatively fits TRBD1 or TRBD2 (5 bases each). There are 12 residues in the CDR3. V was clipped by 10 bases and J by 6 bases, with 12 bases between them. Germline assignment: CDR1 ENHRY and CDR2 SYGVKD.

Comments on this clone: A single base separates this from a much larger clone, so it may be a read error. Other DNA sequences of this sample code for an identical CDR3. The V gene is TRBV5-5, the J gene TRBJ1-1; no clear D gene. V was cut by 2 bases and J by 1 base, with 6 bases left in between. Germline-derived CDR1 and CDR2 are SGHKS and YYEKEE (reference sequence). CDR3 size: 13 residues. CDR3: CASSLGGNTEAFF. The CDR3, as DNA: TGTGCCAGCAGCTTAGGAGGGAACACTGAAGCTTTCTTT.

Comments on this clone: The same CDR3 is also encoded by other DNA sequences in this sample. CDR3 nucleotides: TGCAGTGCCCAGCTCCAAGAGACCCAGTACTTC. Protein product: CSAQLQETQYF. The chain employs TRBV20-1 and TRBJ2-5, with no clear D. V gave up 6 bases and J gave up 1 base, with 6 bases separating them. Per the germline V gene, CDR1 is DFQATT and CDR2 is SNEGSKA (reference sequence). The CDR3 has 11 residues.

The chain carries TRBV6-1 and TRBJ2-1; a possible D gene is TRBD1 (5 bases). CDR1 MNHNS and CDR2 SASEGT come from the germline V gene. The CDR3 length is 11 residues. V lost 2 bases, J lost 9 bases, and 5 bases lay in between. The CDR3: CASSEQGEQFF. CDR3 DNA sequence: TGTGCCAGCAGTGAACAGGGTGAGCAGTTCTTC.

V usage is TRBV5-1 and J usage is TRBJ1-3; maybe TRBD1 (6 bases). With 0 bases removed from V and 2 bases from J, the gap between germline ends came to 9 bases. CDR1 SGHRS and CDR2 YFSETQ come from the germline V gene. CDR3 length: 15 amino acids. CDR3 in amino acids: CASSLDGGAGNTIYF. The CDR3 region has the DNA TGCGCCAGCAGCTTGGATGGGGGCGCTGGAAACACCATATATTTT.

The rearrangement uses TRBV6-5 and TRBJ2-3; 7 positions agree with TRBD1. Unmatched junction bases numbered 9, after V lost 6 bases and J lost 9 bases. Germline CDR1 reads MNHEY; CDR2 reads SVGAGI. CDR3 length: 13 amino acids. The CDR3 bases are TGTGCCAGCAGCCGCCCTCAGGGGGAGACGCAGTATTTT. Translation gives CASSRPQGETQYF.

This clone showed up just a few times. The chain uses TRBV27 and TRBJ2-2; D remains unclear. Trimming stripped 6 bases from V and 3 bases from J, with 8 bases between. CDR1 MNHEY and CDR2 SMNVEV come from the germline V gene (reference sequence). The CDR3 loop spans 13 amino acids. The DNA of the CDR3 is TGTGCCAGCAGGCGCTATCACACCGGGGAGCTGTTTTTT. It codes for CASRRYHTGELFF.

J is TRBJ1-2 and V is TRBV5-1, with D perhaps TRBD1 (6 bases). Germline V lookup: CDR1 SGHRS, CDR2 YFSETQ. V shed 4 bases and J shed 0 bases, with 16 bases lying between them. CDR3 length: 16 residues. CDR3 coding DNA: TGCGCCAGCAGCGACACGGGGGCGACGGCTAACTATGGCTACACCTTC. Translation gives CASSDTGATANYGYTF.

The V and J genes are TRBV4-3 and TRBJ1-3; D not resolved. The CDR3 sequence is 13 residues long. CDR1 is LGHNA and CDR2 is YSLEER in the germline V gene. The V end lost 0 bases, the J end lost 7 bases, and 7 bases lay between the germline ends. The CDR3 region is CASSQEVGNTIYF. As DNA, the CDR3 is TGCGCCAGCAGCCAAGAGGTCGGGAACACCATATATTTT.

V is TRBV28 and J is TRBJ1-4; D not certain. Deletions cut 3 bases from V and 3 bases from J, with 8 bases between. The CDR3 is 14 amino acids. The germline V gene has CDR1 MDHEN and CDR2 SYDVKM. CDR3: CASSLPGSNEKLFF. CDR3 nucleotides: TGTGCCAGCAGTTTGCCCGGGTCTAATGAAAAACTGTTTTTT.

This clone has a single count. The CDR3 here is CATCPGQGDRNTIYF. CDR3 nucleotides: TGTGCCACTTGCCCGGGACAGGGCGATAGAAACACCATATATTTT. The rearrangement uses TRBV19 and TRBJ1-3; 9 bases align to TRBD1. Germline V gene data show CDR1 as LNHDA and CDR2 as SQIVND (reference sequence). V lost 10 bases and J lost 5; bases outside the gene matches: 12. This CDR3 contains 15 residues.

This clone was counted a few times. The chain is built from TRBV9 and TRBJ1-6; D gene ambiguous. V was pared by 4 bases and J by 6 bases, with 17 bases between. This CDR3 comprises 16 residues. The V gene's germline CDR1 is SGDLS and CDR2 YYNGEE. Here the CDR3 reads CASSPGLALGNSPLHF. The CDR3 DNA follows: TGTGCCAGCAGCCCAGGACTGGCCCTCGGTAATTCACCCCTCCACTTT.

This chain connects TRBV19 to TRBJ1-2, with D unclear. There are 17 residues in the CDR3. Germline V gives CDR1 LNHDA, CDR2 SQIVND (reference sequence). The V gene lost 6 bases and the J gene lost 4 bases, with 24 bases spanning the gap. CDR3 nucleotide sequence: TGTGCCAGTAGACCCCGTCCCCTCCCACGGACTTCCTATGGCTACACCTTC. It translates to CASRPRPLPRTSYGYTF.

The chain is built from TRBV28 and TRBJ1-6; the D is unclear. CDR1 MDHEN and CDR2 SYDVKM come from the germline V gene. The CDR3 is made up of 15 amino acids. The germline V and J ends were trimmed by 2 bases and 11 bases, with 16 bases remaining between them. DNA of the CDR3: TGTGCCAGCAGTTTACTCTCGGGCGGGGAGACACCCCTCCACTTT. Its protein product is CASSLLSGGETPLHF.

Concerning this clone: The same CDR3 also results from other DNA sequences found in this sample. The V call is TRBV7-9, the J call TRBJ2-3, with a weak D call TRBD1 (6 bases). V gave up 2 bases and J gave up 1 base, with 7 bases separating them. Germline loops: CDR1 SEHNR, CDR2 FQNEAQ (reference sequence). CDR3 length: 14 amino acids. CDR3 sequence: CASSLRQGTDTQYF. The CDR3 bases are TGTGCCAGCAGCTTACGACAGGGCACAGATACGCAGTATTTT.

V is TRBV2 and J is TRBJ1-2, with 8 bases that match TRBD1. CDR1 SNHLY and CDR2 FYNNEI come from the germline V gene. V trimming: 2 bases; J trimming: 7 bases; junction bases outside the gene matches: 3. The CDR3 has 13 amino acids. CDR3 in amino acids: CASSERTGLGYTF. CDR3 nucleotides: TGTGCCAGCAGTGAACGGACAGGGCTTGGCTACACCTTC. The full variable domain, its missing parts supplied by reference TRBV2 and TRBJ1-2, is EPEVTQTPSHQVTQMGQEVILRCVPISNHLYFYWYRQILGQKVEFLVSFYNNEISEKSEIFDDQFSVERPDGSNFTLKIRSTKLEDSAMYFCASSERTGLGYTFGSGTRLTVV.

The rearrangement links TRBV5-6 to TRBJ2-7, with TRBD2 as a possible D gene (6 bases). The CDR3 covers 13 residues. Deletions cut 2 bases from V and 6 bases from J, with 12 bases between. Germline-derived CDR1 and CDR2 are SGHDT and YYEEEE. The DNA of the CDR3 is TGTGCCAGCAGCTTAAAACTAGCTTTCGAGCAGTACTTC. It yields the protein CASSLKLAFEQYF.

CDR3 in amino acids: CASSRQYATNEKLFF. The CDR3, as DNA: TGTGCCAGCAGTCGACAGTATGCAACTAATGAAAAACTGTTTTTT. This chain connects TRBV6-1 to TRBJ1-4; a possible D gene is TRBD1 (5 bases). The ends were cut back, 5 bases at V and 0 bases at J, with 10 bases in the middle. This CDR3 spans 15 amino acids. CDR1 and CDR2 (germline): MNHNS, SASEGT.

V and J are TRBV2 and TRBJ2-1; 10 bases line up with TRBD1. The germline V gene encodes CDR1 SNHLY and CDR2 FYNNEI. With V trimmed by 5 bases and J by 6 bases, 7 bases remained unmatched. The CDR3 is 15 residues long. CDR3 nucleotide sequence: TGTGCCAGCAGTTTGGACAGGGGGTTGAGCAATGAGCAGTTCTTC. It encodes CASSLDRGLSNEQFF.

The CDR3 spells CAWAQGMGSNQPQHF. For the CDR3, the DNA is TGTGCCTGGGCACAGGGGATGGGTAGCAATCAGCCCCAGCATTTT. This sequence joins TRBV30 and TRBJ1-5, with 7 bases matching TRBD1. This CDR3 is built from 15 residues. From germline, CDR1 is GTSNPN and CDR2 SVGIG (reference sequence). Trimming cost V 5 bases and J 0 bases; bases outside gene matches: 7.

The V gene is TRBV27, the J gene TRBJ1-3; no clear D gene. CDR1 is MNHEY, CDR2 SMNVEV, per germline (reference sequence). This CDR3 is 15 amino acids long. The V end lost 1 base, the J end lost 9 bases, and 16 bases lay between the germline ends. CDR3 in amino acids: CASSLFPQPAGTIYF. CDR3 nucleotide sequence: TGTGCCAGCAGTTTATTCCCCCAGCCAGCCGGCACCATATATTTT.

The rearrangement links TRBV6-6 to TRBJ2-3, with TRBD1 identical over 7 bases. The CDR3 loop spans 13 amino acids. Germline V lookup: CDR1 MNHNY, CDR2 SVGAGI (reference sequence). J was trimmed by 6 bases and V by 7 bases; bases with no gene match: 7. CDR3 coding DNA: TGTGCCAGCACCCCCGGGACAGTGGATACGCAGTATTTT. Protein sequence: CASTPGTVDTQYF.

The chain is built from TRBV2 and TRBJ2-7, with a tentative D call TRBD2 (5 bases). The CDR3 covers 14 residues. The germline V gene has CDR1 SNHLY and CDR2 FYNNEI. The germline V and J ends were trimmed by 4 bases and 3 bases, with 13 bases remaining between them. Written as DNA, the CDR3 is TGTGCCAGCAGTGCATTTAGCGTCATCTACGAGCAGTACTTC. Protein: CASSAFSVIYEQYF.

The rearrangement uses TRBV4-2 and TRBJ2-2; 10 nucleotides match TRBD2. The trim removed 1 base at V and 6 bases at J, leaving 5 bases unmatched. The CDR3 length is 16 residues. The germline V gene has CDR1 LGHNA and CDR2 YNFKEQ. CDR3: CASSQVGTSAAGELFF. As DNA, the CDR3 is TGTGCCAGCAGCCAAGTTGGGACTAGCGCCGCCGGGGAGCTGTTTTTT.

This clone was picked up one time. V and J are TRBV6-6 and TRBJ1-1; a weak D match, TRBD1 (5 bases). The CDR3 contains 14 residues. Per germline, CDR1 MNHNY and CDR2 SVGAGI (reference sequence). The V end was cut by 2 bases, the J end by 4 bases, with 11 bases between. The CDR3: CASSYVTGTTEAFF. The CDR3 DNA reads as TGTGCCAGCAGTTACGTTACAGGAACCACTGAAGCTTTCTTT.

The rearrangement links TRBV4-3 to TRBJ2-3; D gene uncertain. V was clipped by 0 bases and J by 2 bases, with 12 bases between them. CDR3 length equals 16 residues. Germline V CDR1 and CDR2: LGHNA, YSLEER. The CDR3 reads CASSQEAALNTDTQYF. The CDR3 DNA follows: TGCGCCAGCAGCCAAGAGGCGGCTCTTAACACAGATACGCAGTATTTT.